The 28 T cell receptor beta chains below come from one sample, sequenced in a study of T cell responses to AZD1222 COVID-19 vaccine. Generated by immunoSEQ multiplex PCR, the TCRdb table keeps only in-frame clones and is missing some. The table has just over 60,000 clones, over 60% seen once; the top ten hold 11% to 15%. The specimen was peripheral blood, collected on day 0 of AZD1222 vaccination. The receptors were gathered from an adult in good health.

The chain couples TRBV6-5 to TRBJ1-1, with a possible D match to TRBD1 (6 bases). V dropped 3 bases and J dropped 5 bases, with 10 bases sitting between them. Per germline, CDR1 MNHEY and CDR2 SVGAGI. The CDR3 contains 13 residues. CDR3 nucleotides: TGTGCCAGCAGTTATAGGGGGTGGACTGAAGCTTTCTTT. Translation: CASSYRGWTEAFF.

The chain uses TRBV3-1 (or the pseudogene TRBV3-2) and TRBJ1-1, with D perhaps matching TRBD1 (5 bases). The V gene's germline CDR1 is LGHDT and CDR2 YNNKEL (reference sequence). With 1 base removed from V and 5 bases from J, the gap between germline ends came to 11 bases. The CDR3 has 14 amino acids. Written as DNA, the CDR3 is TGTGCCAGCAGCCAAGGGGGACTCGAGACTGAAGCTTTCTTT. Amino acid sequence: CASSQGGLETEAFF.

This clone was seen more than once but under ten times. This CDR3 reads CASSLELAAYNEQFF. The CDR3 bases are TGTGCCAGCAGCTTAGAACTAGCGGCCTACAATGAGCAGTTCTTC. V and J are TRBV13 and TRBJ2-1; TRBD2 matches 8 bases. This CDR3 is built from 15 residues. The germline CDR1 and CDR2 sequences are PRHDT and FYEKMQ (reference sequence). V was clipped by 1 base and J by 2 bases; unmatched bases: 1.

DNA of the CDR3: TGTGCCAGCACCCCCGCGGGGACAGGGTTCAGGAGTGGAGACGAGCAGTACTTC. Protein sequence: CASTPAGTGFRSGDEQYF. This chain uses TRBV28 with TRBJ2-7; 9 positions agree with TRBD1. Germline CDR1 and CDR2: MDHEN and SYDVKM. Losses at the gene ends were 7 bases for V and 5 bases for J; bases not matched to a gene: 21. This CDR3 comprises 18 residues.

This rearrangement joins TRBV4-3 to TRBJ2-7, with 10 nucleotides matching TRBD1. Germline CDR1 reads LGHNA; CDR2 reads YSLEER. The trim removed 4 bases at V and 2 bases at J, leaving 2 bases unmatched. This CDR3 region has 14 residues. CDR3 sequence (DNA): TGCGCCAGCAGCCGCGACAGGGGGCCCTACGAGCAGTACTTC. Encoded protein: CASSRDRGPYEQYF.

This clone has only a few counts. The rearrangement links TRBV6-6 to TRBJ2-7; 11 bases map to TRBD2. This CDR3 is 19 amino acids long. V was clipped by 5 bases and J by 2 bases; unmatched bases: 17. In germline, CDR1 is MNHNY, CDR2 SVGAGI (reference sequence). The CDR3 loop is CASSPDYGLAGGRPYEQYF. As DNA, the CDR3 is TGTGCCAGCAGTCCCGATTACGGTTTAGCGGGGGGGAGGCCCTACGAGCAGTACTTC.

The chain recombines TRBV6-5 with TRBJ2-1; 8 bases agree with TRBD1. With 6 bases clipped from V and 5 bases from J, the junction kept 9 bases outside the gene matches. Germline CDR1 MNHEY, CDR2 SVGAGI. The CDR3 runs 15 residues. The CDR3 sequence is CASRYRTGSHNEQFF. For the CDR3, the DNA is TGTGCCAGCAGATATAGGACAGGGTCCCACAATGAGCAGTTCTTC.

This clone was seen a handful of times. The chain joins TRBV5-1 to TRBJ2-1; TRBD2 aligns across 10 bases. V dropped 2 bases and J dropped 8; count of bases not matched to a gene: 4. Germline values: CDR1 SGHRS, CDR2 YFSETQ. This CDR3 is built from 14 residues. The CDR3 loop is CASSFSSGGYEQFF. The CDR3 coding sequence is TGCGCCAGCAGCTTTTCTAGCGGGGGCTATGAGCAGTTCTTC.

The J gene is TRBJ1-6, the V gene TRBV18; D uncertain. The V end lost 5 bases, the J end lost 14 bases, and 16 bases lay between the germline ends. Germline CDR1 is KGHSH and CDR2 is LQKENI. There are 13 residues in the CDR3. CDR3 sequence (DNA): TGTGCCAGCTCATCCCGGGAGGCCAAATCCCTCCACTTT. This codes for CASSSREAKSLHF.

V and J are TRBV5-1 and TRBJ2-7; 13 bases line up with TRBD2. The CDR3 has 15 amino acids. V lost 2 bases to trimming and J lost 7 bases; unmatched junction nucleotides: 6. From germline, CDR1 is SGHRS and CDR2 YFSETQ. DNA of the CDR3: TGCGCCAGCAGCTTCACCCCGGGACTAGCGGGGGAGCAGTACTTC. This codes for CASSFTPGLAGEQYF.

The gene calls are TRBV7-2 and TRBJ2-1; 9 bases fit TRBD1. V shed 6 bases, J shed 7 bases, and the junction held 10 bases outside the gene matches. The CDR3 covers 15 residues. Germline V gene lookup returns CDR1 SGHTA and CDR2 FQGNSA. The CDR3 protein is CASRDRGTRGNEQFF. The CDR3 bases are TGTGCCAGCAGGGACAGGGGCACCCGAGGGAATGAGCAGTTCTTC.

This chain links TRBV2 with TRBJ1-1; a weak D match, TRBD1 (6 bases). Trimming removed 1 base from V and 10 bases from J, with 13 bases in between. The CDR3 sequence is 13 residues long. The V gene's germline CDR1 is SNHLY and CDR2 FYNNEI. The CDR3 DNA reads TGTGCCAGCAGTGAAGGCAGGGGAATCGGAGCTTTCTTT. Protein sequence: CASSEGRGIGAFF.

Only one count was recorded for this clone. The chain recombines TRBV28 with TRBJ2-7, with 7 bases matching TRBD1. CDR3 size: 16 residues. Per germline, CDR1 MDHEN and CDR2 SYDVKM. V shed 1 base and J 2 bases; nucleotides not matched to a gene: 8. The CDR3 spells CASSLFPQGPPYEQYF. The CDR3 DNA sequence: TGTGCCAGCAGTTTATTCCCACAGGGGCCCCCCTACGAGCAGTACTTC.

This chain links TRBV9 with TRBJ2-1; D perhaps matches TRBD1 (7 bases). V lost 4 bases and J 6 bases, leaving 14 bases between the germline ends. CDR3 length: 14 amino acids. The germline V gene encodes CDR1 SGDLS and CDR2 YYNGEE. CDR3 protein: CASSPRRGPNEQFF. As DNA, the CDR3 is TGTGCCAGCAGCCCCCGGAGGGGGCCCAATGAGCAGTTCTTC.

The chain has TRBV21-1 and TRBJ1-5; the table gives TRBD1 as D, unverified against the DNA. TRBV21-1 is tagged as a pseudogene. This CDR3 has 16 amino acids. In DNA form, the CDR3 reads TGTGCCAGCAGCATTCGAATCCGGGACACCAATCAGCCCCAGCATTTT. Its translation is CASSIRIRDTNQPQHF.

The chain couples TRBV5-1 to TRBJ2-5; possibly TRBD1 or TRBD2 for D (5 bases each). Germline V lookup: CDR1 SGHRS, CDR2 YFSETQ. The V gene lost 8 bases and the J gene lost 5 bases, with 16 bases spanning the gap. CDR3 length: 13 amino acids. The CDR3 nucleotides are TGCGCCAGTTACGAGGGGCCACGGGAGACCCAGTACTTC. It codes for CASYEGPRETQYF.

This clone was counted ten times or more. This rearrangement joins TRBV18 to TRBJ2-7; 7 bases are shared with TRBD1. Germline CDR1 KGHSH, CDR2 LQKENI. V shed 5 bases and J 4 bases; nucleotides not matched to a gene: 8. This CDR3 spans 14 amino acids. The CDR3 sequence is CASSKGAQNYEQYF. The CDR3 DNA is TGTGCCAGCTCAAAGGGGGCGCAGAATTACGAGCAGTACTTC.

This chain's CDR3 is CASSRDRDQPQHF. The CDR3 region has the DNA TGTGCCAGCAGCCGGGACAGGGATCAGCCCCAGCATTTT. This chain uses TRBV3-1 (or the pseudogene TRBV3-2) with TRBJ1-5, with 9 positions matching TRBD1. Germline CDR1 is LGHDT and CDR2 is YNNKEL (reference sequence). The CDR3 spans 13 residues. J was trimmed by 5 bases and V by 4 bases; bases with no gene match: 0.

The chain carries TRBV4-3 and TRBJ2-1; 8 bases are a match to TRBD2. Germline V lookup: CDR1 LGHNA, CDR2 YSLEER. This CDR3 is built from 16 residues. V dropped 0 bases and J dropped 4; count of bases not matched to a gene: 5. As DNA, the CDR3 is TGCGCCAGCAGCCAAGATGCCAGCGGGGGTTACAATGAGCAGTTCTTC. Protein product: CASSQDASGGYNEQFF.

The gene calls are TRBV30 and TRBJ2-7; D is ambiguous. With 5 bases removed from V and 2 bases from J, the gap between germline ends came to 10 bases. Germline assignment: CDR1 GTSNPN and CDR2 SVGIG (reference sequence). This CDR3 spans 12 amino acids. This CDR3 is CAWARVTYEQYF. Written as DNA, the CDR3 is TGTGCCTGGGCACGTGTTACCTACGAGCAGTACTTC.

The rearrangement joins TRBV7-2 to TRBJ1-2; a weak D match, TRBD1 (5 bases). Looked up from germline, CDR1 is SGHTA and CDR2 is FQGNSA. The CDR3 consists of 15 residues. Trimming shortened V by 4 bases and J by 4 bases, and 16 bases separated the two germline ends. This chain's CDR3 is CASSSVGGVGYGYTF. CDR3 DNA sequence: TGTGCCAGCAGCTCGGTTGGAGGGGTCGGCTATGGCTACACCTTC.

The chain carries TRBV9 and TRBJ2-1, with TRBD2 matching 14 bases. After removal of 3 bases from V and 5 bases from J, the junction contained 1 base not matched to a gene. The CDR3 loop spans 15 amino acids. Germline CDR1 is SGDLS and CDR2 is YYNGEE. The CDR3 region is CASSEGLAGDNEQFF. Written as DNA, the CDR3 is TGTGCCAGCAGCGAGGGACTAGCGGGGGACAATGAGCAGTTCTTC.

This sequence joins TRBV6-6 and TRBJ1-5; D remains ambiguous. There are 14 residues in the CDR3. CDR1 and CDR2 from the germline V gene are MNHNY and SVGAGI (reference sequence). V gave up 3 bases and J gave up 4 bases, with 10 bases separating them. The CDR3 sequence is CASSYQLGNQPQHF. The CDR3 DNA sequence: TGTGCCAGCAGTTATCAACTTGGGAATCAGCCCCAGCATTTT.

The genes are TRBV6-5 and TRBJ1-2, with 9 nucleotides matching TRBD1. From germline, CDR1 is MNHEY and CDR2 SVGAGI. With V trimmed by 6 bases and J by 5 bases, 10 bases remained unmatched. The CDR3 totals 15 residues. DNA for the CDR3: TGTGCCAGCAGGCTCGGGCCCGACAGGGGGTATGGCTACACCTTC. Translation: CASRLGPDRGYGYTF.

The chain employs TRBV7-6 and TRBJ1-4; no clear D gene. Germline-derived CDR1 and CDR2 are SGHVS and FNYEAQ. This CDR3 comprises 15 residues. Trimming cost V 0 bases and J 7 bases, with 12 bases left between them. The CDR3: CASSLAFGKGEKLFF. The CDR3 DNA follows: TGTGCCAGCAGCTTAGCGTTCGGGAAAGGTGAAAAACTGTTTTTT.

The chain employs TRBV7-6 and TRBJ1-5; unclear D gene. The CDR3 has 13 residues. Germline CDR1 and CDR2: SGHVS and FNYEAQ. Trimming removed 2 bases from V and 4 bases from J, with 6 bases in between. As DNA, the CDR3 is TGTGCCAGCAGCTTAATGGAAAATCAGCCCCAGCATTTT. This sequence encodes CASSLMENQPQHF.

This clone was recorded a few times. The V gene is TRBV9, the J gene TRBJ2-3; 7 nucleotides agree with TRBD1. This CDR3 is built from 15 residues. J was trimmed by 2 bases and V by 3 bases; bases with no gene match: 6. Per the germline V gene, CDR1 is SGDLS and CDR2 is YYNGEE. CDR3 amino acids: CASSEGDRPTDTQYF. CDR3 bases: TGTGCCAGCAGCGAAGGGGACAGACCCACAGATACGCAGTATTTT.

The rearrangement links TRBV2 to TRBJ2-1; D is possibly TRBD2 (6 bases). This CDR3 is 15 amino acids long. The V end was cut by 5 bases, the J end by 0 bases, with 11 bases between. The germline V gene has CDR1 SNHLY and CDR2 FYNNEI. DNA for the CDR3: TGTGCCAGCAGTCCGGGAGTAAGCTCCTACAATGAGCAGTTCTTC. It is translated as CASSPGVSSYNEQFF.